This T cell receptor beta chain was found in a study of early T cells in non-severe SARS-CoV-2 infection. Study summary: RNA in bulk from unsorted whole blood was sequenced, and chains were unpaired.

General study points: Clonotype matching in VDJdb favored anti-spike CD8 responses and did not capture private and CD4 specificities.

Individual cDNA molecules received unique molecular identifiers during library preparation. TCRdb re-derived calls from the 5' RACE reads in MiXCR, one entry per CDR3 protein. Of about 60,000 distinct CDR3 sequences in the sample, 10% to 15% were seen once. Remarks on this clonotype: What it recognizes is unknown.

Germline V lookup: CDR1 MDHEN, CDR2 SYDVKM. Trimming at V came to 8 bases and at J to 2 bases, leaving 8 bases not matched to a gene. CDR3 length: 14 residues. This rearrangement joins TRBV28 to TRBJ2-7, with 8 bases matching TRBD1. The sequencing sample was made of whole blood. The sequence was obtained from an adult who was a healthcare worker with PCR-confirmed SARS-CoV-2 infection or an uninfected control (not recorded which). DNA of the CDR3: TGTGCCAGCGCATACCCGGGACAGGCCTACGAGCAGTACTTC. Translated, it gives CASAYPGQAYEQYF.